This entry features one T cell receptor (beta chain) sequence. Germline values: CDR1 MNHEY, CDR2 SVGAGI. The CDR3 loop spans 15 amino acids. The V gene lost 2 bases and the J gene lost 1 base, with 10 bases spanning the gap. This sample was taken from a study of blood T cell repertoires in COVID-19. Overall study context: PBMCs, B-cell-depleted T cells, or T cells were the source of the cDNA or gDNA that made up the material.

The protocol was immunoSEQ multiplex PCR, while the TCRdb copy is restricted to in-frame clones and leaves out a portion. The data contain 200,000 to 250,000 clones, approximately 83% of them singletons. Seattle's enrolled individuals joined amid active infection and were then monitored longitudinally. This chain joins TRBV6-5 and TRBJ2-3; D is ambiguous. Sequencing was carried out using peripheral blood. The sequence was collected from a woman in her 30s with COVID-19, enrolled during active disease. CDR3 residues: CASSYDLRGTDTQYF. CDR3 nucleotide sequence: TGTGCCAGCAGTTACGACCTACGGGGCACAGATACGCAGTATTTT.